The sequence of this TCR beta chain was determined in a study of blood T cell repertoires in COVID-19. Study background: There were acute and convalescent COVID-19 samples, and they came from the United States, Italy and Spain.

The Seattle patients, enrolled during active infection, were followed longitudinally. Study processing details: Estimation of nucleated cell counts relied on the amplification of reference gene primers. Sequenced by immunoSEQ multiplex PCR; TCRdb stores in-frame clones only, minus some. The V and J calls and the clone size are those of that table, but D and trimming were determined from the DNA. The table shows roughly 100,000 clones, with approximately 86% occurring only once. Sequenced material: peripheral blood. The TCR originated in a woman between 45 and 60 years old with COVID-19, enrolled during active disease.

CDR3 coding DNA: TGTGCCAGTAGAGTCGGAGGACAGGGATATTCCTACGAGCAGTACTTC. This encodes CASRVGGQGYSYEQYF. This chain joins TRBV19 and TRBJ2-7; 8 bases fit TRBD1. The V gene's germline CDR1 is LNHDA and CDR2 SQIVND (reference sequence). The V and J ends lost 6 bases and 1 base, in that order; junction bases with no gene match: 11. This CDR3 has 16 residues.